These 5 T cell receptor beta chains were sequenced from one sample in a study of blood T cell repertoires in COVID-19. Assay used: immunoSEQ multiplex PCR; TCRdb lists only in-frame clones, some missing. The table has over 250,000 clones, about 87% seen once. Sequenced input: PBMCs or T cells enriched from blood (not recorded which). The source is a woman aged 18-29 years who had recovered from COVID-19.

The rearrangement links TRBV13 to TRBJ2-3; tentative D call: TRBD1 (6 bases). The V gene lost 2 bases and the J gene lost 2 bases, with 20 bases spanning the gap. There are 18 residues in the CDR3. Germline loops: CDR1 PRHDT, CDR2 FYEKMQ (reference sequence). The CDR3 loop reads CASSLTGQRRHLTDTQYF. The CDR3 DNA reads TGTGCCAGCAGCTTAACAGGACAGCGGCGACATCTCACAGATACGCAGTATTTT.

CDR3: CATSDPIRGPSGVDEQFF. As DNA, the CDR3 is TGTGCCACCAGCGACCCAATCAGGGGTCCTAGCGGAGTGGATGAGCAGTTCTTC. The chain joins TRBV24-1 to TRBJ2-1; tentatively, D is TRBD2 (7 bases). With 7 bases removed from V and 8 bases from J, the gap between germline ends came to 29 bases. Germline V gene data show CDR1 as KGHDR and CDR2 as SFDVKD. The CDR3 totals 18 residues.

The chain employs TRBV28 and TRBJ2-2; D is possibly TRBD1 (7 bases). The CDR3 is 15 amino acids. Trimming removed 5 bases at V and 6 bases at J, with 16 bases between. CDR1 and CDR2 (germline): MDHEN, SYDVKM. This chain's CDR3 is CASSTQGRYAGELFF. The CDR3 DNA sequence: TGTGCCAGCAGTACACAGGGGAGGTATGCCGGGGAGCTGTTTTTT.

This rearrangement joins TRBV10-3 to TRBJ2-3; 11 bases are a match to TRBD1. Looked up from germline, CDR1 is ENHRY and CDR2 is SYGVKD. This CDR3 region has 18 residues. Trimming cost V 2 bases and J 3 bases; bases outside gene matches: 10. The CDR3 DNA is TGTGCCATCAGTGAGCCCTCCGGACAGGGGGCTTTGACAGATACGCAGTATTTT. It translates to CAISEPSGQGALTDTQYF.

The chain carries TRBV5-1 and TRBJ1-4; TRBD1 agrees at 8 bases. Per the germline V gene, CDR1 is SGHRS and CDR2 is YFSETQ. CDR3 length: 15 residues. The V gene end was trimmed by 2 bases and the J gene end by 6 bases; junction bases not matched to a gene: 6. The DNA of the CDR3 is TGCGCCAGCAGCTTATTCAGGGGGCGCGATGAAAAACTGTTTTTT. Translating gives CASSLFRGRDEKLFF.